The source of this T cell receptor (beta chain) is a study of cytomegalovirus exposure and HLA in healthy donors. Points from the study as a whole: Differences between HLA loci emerged in a later analysis of TCR association rates, with DRB1 most and HLA-C fewest. The study reported that TCR beta sequences accurately predicted HLA-A and HLA-B alleles in most subjects.

Per germline, CDR1 SGHTA and CDR2 FQGNSA. The CDR3 sequence is 14 residues long. In the case of this clone: The antigen is unknown.

Use of 60 Vbeta and 13 Jbeta primers characterized the PCR. TCRdb's copy holds only in-frame clones and misses some; the assay was immunoSEQ multiplex PCR. The sample consists of over 65,000 clones, about 81% of them appearing once. V and J are TRBV7-2 and TRBJ2-5; 7 positions agree with TRBD1. The better agreement between TRBJ2-7 and the DNA end casts doubt on the J call. The sample taken for sequencing was PBMCs. The receptor was derived from a human donor in good health. The CDR3 reads CASSLDQGVYEQYF. In DNA form, the CDR3 reads TGTGCCAGCAGCTTAGATCAGGGGGTCTACGAGCAGTACTTC.